This is a list of T cell receptor beta chains from one sample in a study of long-term antiretroviral therapy in people with HIV. Only in-frame clones appear in the TCRdb table, and some are missing; sequencing was by immunoSEQ multiplex PCR. Of tens of thousands of clones detected, around four fifths appear once; the ten largest clones hold approximately 10%. The sample in question was unsorted PBMCs, obtained about 2.7 years after starting antiretroviral therapy. These receptors all stem from a man aged 30 to 39 with HIV. Both conserved end residues are part of each CDR3. The order of the fields is CDR3 protein, CDR3 DNA, clone size, D gene, J gene, V gene. D genes are given only for firm matches. A clone size is listed for some rows: how often the clone was seen (once, few, many), or a class if it is expanded.

CATGLTQETQYF TGTGCCACGGGACTGACCCAAGAGACCCAGTACTTC NA NA TRBJ2-5 TRBV2
CASSNGIGRSYEQYF TGTGCCAGCTCCAACGGCATCGGAAGGTCCTACGAGCAGTACTTC NA NA TRBJ2-7 TRBV19
CAGQGQGDTEAFF TGTGCCGGCCAGGGACAGGGTGACACTGAAGCTTTCTTT NA TRBD1 TRBJ1-1 TRBV19
CASTPLQQFNQPQHF TGTGCCAGCACCCCCTTACAACAGTTCAATCAGCCCCAGCATTTT NA NA TRBJ1-5 TRBV6-1
CARSSRGELNTEAFF TGTGCCAGAAGTTCCCGGGGGGAATTGAACACTGAAGCTTTCTTT NA NA TRBJ1-1 TRBV5-3
CASSSFGSGYTF TGTGCCAGCAGCAGTTTTGGATCTGGCTACACCTTC NA NA TRBJ1-2 TRBV2
CASTLNGRASTDTQYF TGCGCCAGCACCCTGAACGGGAGGGCGAGCACAGATACGCAGTATTTT few TRBD2 TRBJ2-3 TRBV5-1
CAIQPGLAGGREQYF TGTGCCATCCAGCCCGGACTAGCGGGGGGGCGGGAGCAGTACTTC few TRBD2 TRBJ2-7 TRBV10-3
CAIRSGTGHGEQFF TGTGCCATCAGATCCGGGACAGGGCATGGCGAGCAGTTCTTC NA TRBD1 TRBJ2-1 TRBV10-3
CASSLSVTTGYHEQYF TGTGCCAGCAGCTTGTCAGTTACCACAGGGTACCACGAGCAGTACTTC NA NA TRBJ2-7 TRBV7-9
CASSVGDGQGLEKLFF TGTGCCAGCAGCGTAGGGGATGGACAGGGGCTAGAAAAACTGTTTTTT NA TRBD1 TRBJ1-4 TRBV9
CASRGTGGYGYTF TGTGCCAGCAGGGGGACAGGGGGCTATGGCTACACCTTC NA TRBD1 TRBJ1-2 TRBV6-1
CASSHRWSVSGANVLTF TGCGCCAGCAGCCACCGATGGAGCGTCTCTGGGGCCAACGTCCTGACTTTC NA NA TRBJ2-6 TRBV4-3
CASVGHGELFF TGTGCCAGCGTTGGTCACGGGGAGCTGTTTTTT NA NA TRBJ2-2 TRBV6-1
CASSIASGSSYEQYF TGTGCCAGTAGTATAGCCAGCGGGAGCTCCTACGAGCAGTACTTC NA TRBD2 TRBJ2-7 TRBV19
CASIRAGTVYNEQFF TGTGCCAGCATCCGAGCCGGGACAGTGTACAATGAGCAGTTCTTC NA TRBD1 TRBJ2-1 TRBV2
CASSPGSYSGNTIYF TGTGCCAGCAGCCCAGGGTCCTACTCTGGAAACACCATATATTTT once NA TRBJ1-3 TRBV7-2
CATSRDPGRQPQHF TGTGCCACCAGCAGAGATCCCGGCAGGCAGCCCCAGCATTTT NA NA TRBJ1-5 TRBV15
CASSNREAFF TGTGCCAGCAGCAACAGGGAAGCTTTCTTT NA NA TRBJ1-1 TRBV7-9
CASSLAGTGTDTQYF TGCGCCAGCAGCTTGGCCGGGACAGGGACCGATACGCAGTATTTT NA TRBD1 TRBJ2-3 TRBV5-1
CASSLPGSNYGYTF TGTGCCAGCAGCTTGCCTGGGTCGAACTATGGCTACACCTTC few NA TRBJ1-2 TRBV5-6
CASAWETSGIYNEQFF TGTGCTAGCGCTTGGGAGACTAGCGGCATCTACAATGAGCAGTTCTTC NA TRBD2 TRBJ2-1 TRBV12-5
CASTSTDTQYF TGTGCCAGCACAAGCACAGATACGCAGTATTTT NA NA TRBJ2-3 TRBV2
CAWSGDRERGTEAFF TGTGCCTGGAGTGGGGACAGGGAAAGGGGCACTGAAGCTTTCTTT NA TRBD1 TRBJ1-1 TRBV30
CASSSSRQGAAGGKLFF TGTGCCAGTAGTTCGTCCCGACAGGGGGCGGCCGGTGGAAAACTGTTTTTT few TRBD1 TRBJ1-4 TRBV19
CASSSLGTSGRETQYF TGTGCCAGCAGTTCCCTAGGGACTAGCGGGAGGGAGACCCAGTACTTC NA TRBD2 TRBJ2-5 TRBV28
CASSGSPEAFF TGTGCCAGCAGCGGTAGCCCTGAAGCTTTCTTT NA NA TRBJ1-1 TRBV21-1
CASSLAYTGEYSYEQYF TGTGCCAGCAGCTTAGCGTATACGGGAGAGTACTCCTACGAGCAGTACTTC NA NA TRBJ2-7 TRBV7-6
CASSTGPGPSYEQYF TGTGCCAGTAGTACCGGGCCAGGCCCTTCCTACGAGCAGTACTTC NA NA TRBJ2-7 TRBV19
CSVKRDRNTEAFF TGCAGCGTTAAGAGAGACCGAAACACTGAAGCTTTCTTT once NA TRBJ1-1 TRBV29-1
CASSPGFGSGRYEQYF TGTGCCAGCAGTCCCGGTTTCGGTAGCGGGAGGTACGAGCAGTACTTC NA TRBD2 TRBJ2-7 TRBV28
CASSLESGYNSPLHF TGTGCCAGCAGCTTGGAGTCAGGGTATAATTCACCCCTCCACTTT NA NA TRBJ1-6 TRBV5-4
CASSFPGGYTGELFF TGCGCCAGCAGCTTTCCAGGGGGCTACACCGGGGAGCTGTTTTTT NA TRBD1 TRBJ2-2 TRBV5-1
CASSTIGGHSYNEQFF TGTGCCAGTAGTACGATTGGGGGCCACTCCTACAATGAGCAGTTCTTC NA NA TRBJ2-1 TRBV19